The rows below give T cell receptor beta chains drawn from one sample of a study of response to subunit inactivated influenza vaccine. One entry per CDR3 protein, called by TCRdb with MiXCR from the RT-PCR reads. Of around 540,000 distinct CDR3 sequences listed, 12% are singletons. This specimen consisted of PBMCs from blood, obtained on the day of vaccination. All receptors derive from a middle-aged man who received an inactivated influenza vaccine. CDR3s include the opening cysteine and the closing phenylalanine or tryptophan. D genes are given only for firm matches. Size is omitted from some rows. Given values are once, few, many or a class for expanded clones.

clone size,V gene,D gene,J gene,CDR3 DNA,CDR3 protein
NA,TRBV2,NA,TRBJ2-7,TGTGCCACTGAAAGGACAGACTCCTACGAGCAGTACTTC,CATERTDSYEQYF
NA,TRBV3-1,TRBD2,TRBJ2-1,TGTGCCAGCAGCCAATTGGCGGGAGGGTCCTACAATGAGCAGTTCTTC,CASSQLAGGSYNEQFF
many,TRBV5-1,TRBD1,TRBJ2-7,TGCGCCAGCAGCTTGGCCCCCAACAGGGGGCGGACTGCCGACTACTACGAGCAGTACTTC,CASSLAPNRGRTADYYEQYF
NA,TRBV6-5,NA,TRBJ2-5,TGTGCCAGCAGTTACTCGGTCCCGGGGTCCGGGCAGACCCAGTACTTC,CASSYSVPGSGQTQYF
few,TRBV11-3,NA,TRBJ2-4,TGTGCCAGCAGCTTGCGGGAAGGGCACATTCAGTACTTC,CASSLREGHIQYF
NA,TRBV2,NA,TRBJ1-6,TGTGCCAGTAGAAAGGGACTGCTAAATTCACCCCTCCACTTT,CASRKGLLNSPLHF
few,TRBV28,NA,TRBJ2-5,TGTGCCAGCAGTTTTACACCAGAGACCCAGTACTTC,CASSFTPETQYF
NA,TRBV5-5,TRBD2,TRBJ2-1,TGTGCCAGCAGCTACCTGACTAGCGGAGCCTACAATGAGCAGTTCTTC,CASSYLTSGAYNEQFF
NA,TRBV10-2,TRBD1,TRBJ2-5,TGCGCCAGCAAAACAGGGGGCCAAGAGACCCAGTACTTC,CASKTGGQETQYF
NA,TRBV7-2,NA,TRBJ2-4,TGTGCCAGCAGCTTAGAGGGCTTGCAGGCCAAAAACATTCAGTACTTC,CASSLEGLQAKNIQYF
many,TRBV5-1,NA,TRBJ2-2,TGCGCCAGCGGGCCGAACACCGGGGAGCTGTTTTTT,CASGPNTGELFF
few,TRBV5-1,NA,TRBJ2-3,TGCGCCAGCAGCACAGCGGGACAGGTACAAGATACGCAGTATTTT,CASSTAGQVQDTQYF
few,TRBV4-2,NA,TRBJ2-2,TGTGCCAGCAGCCAAGAATTGGGCCCCGGGGAGCTGTTTTTT,CASSQELGPGELFF
few,TRBV5-1,TRBD1,TRBJ2-4,TGCGCCAGCAGCAGGGACAGTGTAGCCAAAAACATTCAGTACTTC,CASSRDSVAKNIQYF
NA,TRBV2,NA,TRBJ2-3,TGTGCCAGCAGTGAGAGGGGGGTATCATTTGCAGATACGCAGTATTTT,CASSERGVSFADTQYF
NA,TRBV5-1,TRBD1,TRBJ2-7,TGCGCCAGCAGGGTTTGGACAGGGTTGGACGAGCAGTACTTC,CASRVWTGLDEQYF
NA,TRBV6-5,NA,TRBJ1-2,TGTGCCAGCAGTTACTCGTCAGGGGCAGGTGGCTACACCTTC,CASSYSSGAGGYTF
many,TRBV10-3,NA,TRBJ2-3,TGTGCCATCAGTGAAAGCGGGGATACGCAGTATTTT,CAISESGDTQYF
NA,TRBV12-3/TRBV12-4,NA,TRBJ1-2,TGTGCCAGCAGTTTAAACGGGCTGAACTATGGCTACACCTTC,CASSLNGLNYGYTF
few,TRBV4-3,NA,TRBJ2-2,TGCGCCAGCAGCCCTCCCCCTGGAGGGGCCGGGACCGGGGAGCTGTTTTTT,CASSPPPGGAGTGELFF
many,TRBV7-8,NA,TRBJ2-5,TGTGCCAGCAGTCGGGGACGGGGGCAAGAGACCCAGTACTTC,CASSRGRGQETQYF
many,TRBV5-1,NA,TRBJ2-3,TGCGCCAGCAGCTTGGTACCTAGCACAGATACGCAGTATTTT,CASSLVPSTDTQYF
many,TRBV19,NA,TRBJ2-2,TGTGCCAGTAGTATAACGAACACCGGGGAGCTGTTTTTT,CASSITNTGELFF
NA,TRBV15,TRBD1,TRBJ2-1,TGTGCCACCAGCAGACCAACCGGGACAGGGGGCAATGAGCAGTTCTTC,CATSRPTGTGGNEQFF
NA,TRBV4-3,NA,TRBJ2-2,TGCGCCAGCAGCCCCGGGCTACATTCTTCCGGGGAGCTGTTTTTT,CASSPGLHSSGELFF
few,TRBV11-2,TRBD2,TRBJ2-5,TGTGCCAGCAGCCCCCGGACTAGAAGCCAAGAGACCCAGTACTTC,CASSPRTRSQETQYF
many,TRBV4-3,NA,TRBJ2-1,TGCGCCAGCAGCCAAGAGGATCTCACTGTTGAGCAGTTCTTC,CASSQEDLTVEQFF
NA,TRBV20-1,NA,TRBJ2-3,TGCAGTGCTGGACTCCTGGTTAGCACAGATACGCAGTATTTT,CSAGLLVSTDTQYF
few,TRBV5-6,NA,TRBJ2-5,TGTGCCAGCACGACCGCTGTCAACTCAAAGAGGACCCAGTACTTC,CASTTAVNSKRTQYF
NA,TRBV20-1,NA,TRBJ2-1,TGCAGTGCTAGTATCACCTCGGAGCAGTTCTTC,CSASITSEQFF
NA,TRBV12-3/TRBV12-4,TRBD2,TRBJ2-7,TGTGCCAGCAGCCGCCGACGAGCGGGACCCCGTCTCGAGCAGTACTTC,CASSRRRAGPRLEQYF
NA,TRBV2,NA,TRBJ2-4,TGTGCCAGCACTGAAGAGGGCCTGGCCAAAAACATTCAGTACTTC,CASTEEGLAKNIQYF
NA,TRBV3-1,NA,TRBJ2-1,TGTGCCAGCAGCCCCCCGACAAGCTACGATGAGCAGTTCTTC,CASSPPTSYDEQFF